Listed here is a single T cell receptor (beta chain). No antigen is known for it. V was clipped by 0 bases and J by 4 bases, with 15 bases between them. CDR1 is LGHNA, CDR2 YSLEER, per germline. CDR3 length equals 16 residues. The data originate from a study of spatial heterogeneity in lung cancer. TCRdb analysed the 5' RACE reads with MiXCR anew, one entry per CDR3 protein. In the table there are over 8,500 distinct CDR3 sequences, approximately 11% of which are singletons. Time point noted: sample taken at primary tumor resection. Study findings and constraints: The study found that expanded intratumoral alpha and beta TCR counts tracked tumor mutation counts.

The chain recombines TRBV4-3 with TRBJ1-2; no clear D. The TCR was taken from a male donor with early-stage non-small cell lung cancer. Material: lung tumor tissue, obtained at surgery. In nucleotides, the CDR3 is TGCGCCAGCAGCCAAGATTTCGACGGCGCAATCTATGGCTACACCTTC. It is translated as CASSQDFDGAIYGYTF.